In its sample, the clone carrying this TCR beta chain was seen once. The sample belongs to a study of OX40 agonist ivuxolimab in advanced cancers. Study as a whole: Partial responses were achieved by three patients, one with hepatocellular carcinoma and two with cutaneous melanoma.

Per the germline V gene, CDR1 is SGHTA and CDR2 is FQGNSA. The CDR3 loop spans 14 amino acids. The ends were cut back, 7 bases at V and 2 bases at J, with 12 bases in the middle. Only in-frame clones appear in the TCRdb table, and some are missing; sequencing was by immunoSEQ multiplex PCR. The table shows 55,000 to 80,000 clones, with over 75% occurring only once. The receptor comes from an adult with an advanced solid tumor such as melanoma, head and neck, liver or kidney cancer. The chain is built from TRBV7-2 and TRBJ1-3, with D perhaps matching TRBD1 (5 bases). The sample consisted of CD4+ or CD8+ T cells sorted from blood, taken in a trial of the OX40 agonist ivuxolimab. In nucleotides, the CDR3 is TGTGCCAGCACACCGGGGGGACCTGGAAACACCATATATTTT. It translates to CASTPGGPGNTIYF. Complete variable domain (other parts from reference TRBV7-2 and TRBJ1-3): GAGVSQSPSNKVTEKGKDVELRCDPISGHTALYWYRQSLGQGLEFLIYFQGNSAPDKSGLPSDRFSAERTGGSVSTLTIQRTQQEDSAVYLCASTPGGPGNTIYFGEGSWLTVV.